The 2 T cell receptor beta chains below were found in one sample sequenced in a study of blood T cell repertoires in COVID-19. Produced via immunoSEQ multiplex PCR; TCRdb's table is partial and in-frame only. The table includes 150,000 to 250,000 clones, 79% detected once. Sequenced sample: peripheral blood. These receptors originate from a woman in her thirties or forties with COVID-19, enrolled during active disease.

J is TRBJ2-1 and V is TRBV4-1, with TRBD2 matching over 8 bases. Trimming took 4 bases from V and 0 from J; bases not matched to a gene: 8. Germline-derived CDR1 and CDR2 are MGHRA and YSYEKL. This CDR3 region has 17 residues. CDR3: CASSPHSRGGSYNEQFF. DNA for the CDR3: TGCGCCAGCAGCCCCCACTCTCGGGGGGGCTCCTACAATGAGCAGTTCTTC.

The V call is TRBV9, the J call TRBJ1-5; D is possibly TRBD1 (5 bases). The CDR3 sequence is 15 residues long. Germline CDR1 is SGDLS and CDR2 is YYNGEE. V dropped 3 bases and J dropped 0 bases, with 10 bases sitting between them. CDR3 sequence reads: CASSAQGDSNQPQHF. The DNA of the CDR3 is TGTGCCAGCAGCGCGCAGGGTGATAGCAATCAGCCCCAGCATTTT.